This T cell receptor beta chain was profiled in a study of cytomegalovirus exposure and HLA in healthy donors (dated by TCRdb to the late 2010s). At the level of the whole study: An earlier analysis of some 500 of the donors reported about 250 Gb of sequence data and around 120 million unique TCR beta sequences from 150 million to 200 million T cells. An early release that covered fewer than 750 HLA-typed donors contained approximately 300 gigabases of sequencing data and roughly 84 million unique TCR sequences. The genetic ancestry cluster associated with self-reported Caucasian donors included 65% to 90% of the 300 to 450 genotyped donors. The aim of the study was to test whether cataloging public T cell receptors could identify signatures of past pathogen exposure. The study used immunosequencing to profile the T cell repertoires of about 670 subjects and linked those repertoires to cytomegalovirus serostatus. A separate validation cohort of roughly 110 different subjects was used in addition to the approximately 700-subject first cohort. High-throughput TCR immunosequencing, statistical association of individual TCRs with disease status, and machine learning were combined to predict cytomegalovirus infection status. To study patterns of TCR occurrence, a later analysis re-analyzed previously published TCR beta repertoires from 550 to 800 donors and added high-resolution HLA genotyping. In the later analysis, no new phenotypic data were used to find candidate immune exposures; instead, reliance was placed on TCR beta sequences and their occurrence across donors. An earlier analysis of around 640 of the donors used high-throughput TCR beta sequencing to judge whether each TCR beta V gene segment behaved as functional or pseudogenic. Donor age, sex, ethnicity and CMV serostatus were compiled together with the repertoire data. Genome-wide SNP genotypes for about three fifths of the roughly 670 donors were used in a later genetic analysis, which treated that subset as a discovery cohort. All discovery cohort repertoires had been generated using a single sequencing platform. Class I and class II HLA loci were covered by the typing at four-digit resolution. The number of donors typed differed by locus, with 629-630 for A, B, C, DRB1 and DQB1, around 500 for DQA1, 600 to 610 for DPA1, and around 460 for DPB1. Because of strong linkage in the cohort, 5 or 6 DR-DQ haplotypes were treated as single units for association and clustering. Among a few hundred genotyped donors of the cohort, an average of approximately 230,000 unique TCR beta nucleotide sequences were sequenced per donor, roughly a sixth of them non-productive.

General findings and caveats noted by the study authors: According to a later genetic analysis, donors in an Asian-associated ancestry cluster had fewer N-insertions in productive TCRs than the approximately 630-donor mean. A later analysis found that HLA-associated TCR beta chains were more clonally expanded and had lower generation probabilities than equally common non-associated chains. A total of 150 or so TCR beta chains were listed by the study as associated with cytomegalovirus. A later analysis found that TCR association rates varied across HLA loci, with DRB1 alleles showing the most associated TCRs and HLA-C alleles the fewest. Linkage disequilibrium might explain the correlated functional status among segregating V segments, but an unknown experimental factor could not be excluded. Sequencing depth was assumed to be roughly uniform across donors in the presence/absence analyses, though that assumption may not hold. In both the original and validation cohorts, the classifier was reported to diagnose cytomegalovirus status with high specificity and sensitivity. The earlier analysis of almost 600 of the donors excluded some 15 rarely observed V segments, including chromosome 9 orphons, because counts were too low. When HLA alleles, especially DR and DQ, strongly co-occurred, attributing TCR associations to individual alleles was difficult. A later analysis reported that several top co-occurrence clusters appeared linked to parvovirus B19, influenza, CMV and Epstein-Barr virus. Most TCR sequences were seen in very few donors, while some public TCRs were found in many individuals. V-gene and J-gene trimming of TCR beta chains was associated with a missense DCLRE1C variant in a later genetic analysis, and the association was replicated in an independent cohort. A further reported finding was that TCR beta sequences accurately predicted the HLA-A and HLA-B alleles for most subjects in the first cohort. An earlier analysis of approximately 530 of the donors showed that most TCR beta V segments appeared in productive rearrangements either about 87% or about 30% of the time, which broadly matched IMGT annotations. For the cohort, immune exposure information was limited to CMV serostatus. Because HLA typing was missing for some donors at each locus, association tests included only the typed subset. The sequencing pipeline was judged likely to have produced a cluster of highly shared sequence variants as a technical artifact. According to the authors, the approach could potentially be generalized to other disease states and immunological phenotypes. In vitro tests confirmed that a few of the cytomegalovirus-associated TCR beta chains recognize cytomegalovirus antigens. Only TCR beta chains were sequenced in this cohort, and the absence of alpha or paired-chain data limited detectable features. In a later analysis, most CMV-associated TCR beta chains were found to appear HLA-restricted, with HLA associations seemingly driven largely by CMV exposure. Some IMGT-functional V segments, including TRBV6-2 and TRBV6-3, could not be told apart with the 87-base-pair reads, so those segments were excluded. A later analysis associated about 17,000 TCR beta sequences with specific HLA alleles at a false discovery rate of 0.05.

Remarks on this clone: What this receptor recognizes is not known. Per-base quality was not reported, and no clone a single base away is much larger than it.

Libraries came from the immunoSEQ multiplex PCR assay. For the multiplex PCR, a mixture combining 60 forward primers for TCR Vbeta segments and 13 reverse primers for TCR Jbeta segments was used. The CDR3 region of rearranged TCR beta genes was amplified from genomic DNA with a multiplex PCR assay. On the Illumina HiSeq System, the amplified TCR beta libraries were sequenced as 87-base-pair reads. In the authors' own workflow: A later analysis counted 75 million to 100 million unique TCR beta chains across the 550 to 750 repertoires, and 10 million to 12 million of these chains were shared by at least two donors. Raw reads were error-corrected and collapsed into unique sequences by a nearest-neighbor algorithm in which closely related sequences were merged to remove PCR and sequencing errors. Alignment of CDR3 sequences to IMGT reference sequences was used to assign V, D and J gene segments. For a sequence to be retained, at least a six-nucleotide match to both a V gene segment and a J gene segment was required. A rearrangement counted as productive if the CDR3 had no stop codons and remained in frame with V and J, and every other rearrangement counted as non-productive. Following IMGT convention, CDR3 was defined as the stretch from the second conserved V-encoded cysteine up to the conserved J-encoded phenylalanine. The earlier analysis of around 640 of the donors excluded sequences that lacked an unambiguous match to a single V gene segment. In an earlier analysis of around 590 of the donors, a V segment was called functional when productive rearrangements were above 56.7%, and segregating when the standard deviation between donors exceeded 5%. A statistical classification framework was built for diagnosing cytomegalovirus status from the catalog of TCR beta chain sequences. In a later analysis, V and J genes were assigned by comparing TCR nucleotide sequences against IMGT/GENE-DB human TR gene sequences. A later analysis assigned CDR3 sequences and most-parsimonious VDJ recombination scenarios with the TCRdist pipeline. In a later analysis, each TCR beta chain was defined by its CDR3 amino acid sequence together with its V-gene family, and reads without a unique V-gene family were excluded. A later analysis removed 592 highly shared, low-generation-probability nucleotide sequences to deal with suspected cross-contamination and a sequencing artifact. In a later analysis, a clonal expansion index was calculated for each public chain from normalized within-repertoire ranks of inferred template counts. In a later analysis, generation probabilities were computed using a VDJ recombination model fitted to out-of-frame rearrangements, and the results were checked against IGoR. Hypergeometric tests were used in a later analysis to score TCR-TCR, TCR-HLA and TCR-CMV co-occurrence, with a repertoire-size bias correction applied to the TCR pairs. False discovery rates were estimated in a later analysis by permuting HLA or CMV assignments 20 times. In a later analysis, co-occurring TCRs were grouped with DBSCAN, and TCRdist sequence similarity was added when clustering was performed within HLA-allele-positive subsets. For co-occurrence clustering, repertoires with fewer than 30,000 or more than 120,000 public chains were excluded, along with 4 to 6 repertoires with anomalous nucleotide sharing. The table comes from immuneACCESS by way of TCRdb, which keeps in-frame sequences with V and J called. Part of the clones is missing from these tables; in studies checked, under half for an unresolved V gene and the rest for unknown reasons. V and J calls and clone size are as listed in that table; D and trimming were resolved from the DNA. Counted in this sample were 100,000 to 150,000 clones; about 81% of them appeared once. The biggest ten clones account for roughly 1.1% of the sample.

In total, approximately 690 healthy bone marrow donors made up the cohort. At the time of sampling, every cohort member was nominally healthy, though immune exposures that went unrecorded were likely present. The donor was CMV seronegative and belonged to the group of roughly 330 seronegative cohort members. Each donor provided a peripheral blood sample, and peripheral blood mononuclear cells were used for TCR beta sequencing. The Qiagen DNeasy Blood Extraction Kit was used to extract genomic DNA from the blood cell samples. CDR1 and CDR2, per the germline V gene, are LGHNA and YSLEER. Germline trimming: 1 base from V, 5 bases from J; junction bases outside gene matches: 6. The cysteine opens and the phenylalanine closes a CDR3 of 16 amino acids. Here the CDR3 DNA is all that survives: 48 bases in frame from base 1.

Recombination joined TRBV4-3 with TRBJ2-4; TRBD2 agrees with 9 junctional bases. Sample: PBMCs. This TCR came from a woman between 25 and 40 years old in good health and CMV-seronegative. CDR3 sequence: CASSQGAAGGQNIQYF. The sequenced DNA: TGCGCCAGCAGCCAAGGGGCGGCGGGAGGGCAAAACATTCAGTACTTC.